The following is a T cell receptor beta chain sequence with its context. Its cognate antigen is unknown. This specimen belongs to a study of T cells after posttransplantation cyclophosphamide. Broader study findings: Skin or GI-infiltrating T cells shared few TRB sequences with blood. Later post-transplant blood repertoires were often dominated by donor CD8+ memory clones. TRB clonality was highly associated with recipient CMV seropositivity and reactivation.

The CDR3 has 13 residues. Germline values: CDR1 SGHVS, CDR2 FNYEAQ. V lost 6 bases, J lost 4 bases, and 4 bases stayed unmatched. Profiled with immunoSEQ multiplex PCR; TCRdb holds only in-frame clones, not every one. The data show about 11,000 clones, 85% seen once. Busulfan-fludarabine conditioning, marrow transplant, and cyclophosphamide on days +3 and +4 were administered. Sequences were derived from PBMCs, sampled roughly 62 months after allogeneic stem cell transplant with posttransplant cyclophosphamide. The sequence derives from a female patient aged 50-65 years who received an allogeneic stem cell transplant from a related donor, was CMV-positive, and had no GVHD. Some T cells may be provided by the graft donor. The chain combines TRBV7-6 with TRBJ1-1, with 8 bases that match TRBD1. The CDR3 DNA is TGTGCCAGCAGAAACAGGGGGGGCACTGAAGCTTTCTTT. Translation gives CASRNRGGTEAFF.